This T cell receptor beta chain originates from a study of blood T cell repertoires in COVID-19. Between the trimmed V and J ends, which lost 5 bases and 0 bases, there was a span of 14 bases. Per the germline V gene, CDR1 is MNHEY and CDR2 is SMNVEV (reference sequence). The CDR3 has 17 amino acids. This clone was seen a handful of times. The data were produced by immunoSEQ multiplex PCR, yet TCRdb's version contains in-frame clones alone and is incomplete. The data contain around 310,000 clones, nearly 90% of them singletons. The rearrangement joins TRBV27 to TRBJ1-6; a weak D match, TRBD1 (6 bases). Material: peripheral blood. The source of this sequence is a woman in her thirties or forties with COVID-19, enrolled during active disease. The CDR3 loop is CASSPGRGSSYNSPLHF. The CDR3 nucleotides are TGTGCCAGCAGTCCCGGGAGGGGGAGCTCCTATAATTCACCCCTCCACTTT.